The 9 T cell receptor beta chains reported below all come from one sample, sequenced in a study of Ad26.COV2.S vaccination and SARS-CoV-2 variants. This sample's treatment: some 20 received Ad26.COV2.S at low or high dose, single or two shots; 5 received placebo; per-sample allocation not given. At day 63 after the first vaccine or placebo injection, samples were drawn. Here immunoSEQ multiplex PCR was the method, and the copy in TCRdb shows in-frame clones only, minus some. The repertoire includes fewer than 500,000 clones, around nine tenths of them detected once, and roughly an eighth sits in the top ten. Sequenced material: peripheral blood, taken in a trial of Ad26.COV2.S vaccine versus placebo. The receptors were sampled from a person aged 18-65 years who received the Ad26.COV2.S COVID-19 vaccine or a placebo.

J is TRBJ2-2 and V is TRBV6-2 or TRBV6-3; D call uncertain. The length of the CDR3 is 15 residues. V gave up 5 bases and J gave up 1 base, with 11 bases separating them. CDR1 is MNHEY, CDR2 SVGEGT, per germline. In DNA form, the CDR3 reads TGTGCCAGCAGTAACCCTGGGTGGAACACCGGGGAGCTGTTTTTT. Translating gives CASSNPGWNTGELFF.

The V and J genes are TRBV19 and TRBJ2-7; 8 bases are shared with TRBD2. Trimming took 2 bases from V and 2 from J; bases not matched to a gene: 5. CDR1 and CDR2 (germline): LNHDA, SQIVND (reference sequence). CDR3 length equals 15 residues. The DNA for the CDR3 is TGTGCCAGTAGTATATCGGCGGGAGGACCCTACGAGCAGTACTTC. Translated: CASSISAGGPYEQYF.

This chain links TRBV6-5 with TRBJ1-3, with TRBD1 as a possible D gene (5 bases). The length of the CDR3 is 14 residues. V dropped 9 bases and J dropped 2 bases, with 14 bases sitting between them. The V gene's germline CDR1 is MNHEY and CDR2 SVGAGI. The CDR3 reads CASGAAVAGNTIYF. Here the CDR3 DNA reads TGTGCCAGTGGGGCCGCCGTGGCTGGAAACACCATATATTTT.

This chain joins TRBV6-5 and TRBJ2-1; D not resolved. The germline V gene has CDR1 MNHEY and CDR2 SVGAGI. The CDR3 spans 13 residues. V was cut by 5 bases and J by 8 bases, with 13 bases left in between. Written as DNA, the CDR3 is TGTGCCAGCAGTCGTTCCGGGTTCGATGAGCAGTTCTTC. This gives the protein CASSRSGFDEQFF.

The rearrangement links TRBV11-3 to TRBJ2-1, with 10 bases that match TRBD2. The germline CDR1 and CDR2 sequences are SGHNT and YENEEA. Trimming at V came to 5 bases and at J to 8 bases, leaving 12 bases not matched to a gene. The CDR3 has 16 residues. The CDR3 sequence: CASSPRVTGTSDEQFF. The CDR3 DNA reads TGTGCCAGCAGCCCTAGAGTCACCGGGACTAGCGATGAGCAGTTCTTC.

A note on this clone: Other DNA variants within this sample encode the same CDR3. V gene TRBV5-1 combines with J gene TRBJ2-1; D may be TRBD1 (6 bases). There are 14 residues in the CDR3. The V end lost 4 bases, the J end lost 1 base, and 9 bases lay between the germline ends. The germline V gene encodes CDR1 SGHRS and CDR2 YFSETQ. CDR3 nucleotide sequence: TGCGCCAGCAGCCCAGGGGTATCCTACAATGAGCAGTTCTTC. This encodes CASSPGVSYNEQFF. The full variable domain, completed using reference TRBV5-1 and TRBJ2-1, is KAGVTQTPRYLIKTRGQQVTLSCSPISGHRSVSWYQQTPGQGLQFLFEYFSETQRNKGNFPGRFSGRQFSNSRSEMNVSTLELGDSALYLCASSPGVSYNEQFFGPGTRLTVL.

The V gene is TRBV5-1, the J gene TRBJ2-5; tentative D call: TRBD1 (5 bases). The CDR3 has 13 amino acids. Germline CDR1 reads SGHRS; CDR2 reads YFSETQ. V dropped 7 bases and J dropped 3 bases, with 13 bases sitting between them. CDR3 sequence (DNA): TGCGCCAGCGCAAGGCAGGGCGAAGAGACCCAGTACTTC. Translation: CASARQGEETQYF.

CDR3 coding DNA: TGTGCCAGCTCACCCCCCACAGGGGGACAGGGAAGAACCGGGGAGCTGTTTTTT. Translating it yields CASSPPTGGQGRTGELFF. The rearrangement joins TRBV18 to TRBJ2-2; TRBD1 agrees at 9 bases. The CDR3 loop spans 18 amino acids. V trimming: 3 bases; J trimming: 5 bases; junction bases outside the gene matches: 13. CDR1 is KGHSH and CDR2 is LQKENI in the germline V gene.

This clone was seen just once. The CDR3 region is CASSFLPGGLTDTQYF. The CDR3 DNA reads TGTGCCAGCAGCTTCCTCCCGGGAGGGTTGACAGATACGCAGTATTTT. The gene calls are TRBV3-1 (or the pseudogene TRBV3-2) and TRBJ2-3, with 8 positions matching TRBD2. Per the germline V gene, CDR1 is LGHDT and CDR2 is YNNKEL (reference sequence). V dropped 5 bases and J dropped 3; count of bases not matched to a gene: 10. The CDR3 has 16 residues.